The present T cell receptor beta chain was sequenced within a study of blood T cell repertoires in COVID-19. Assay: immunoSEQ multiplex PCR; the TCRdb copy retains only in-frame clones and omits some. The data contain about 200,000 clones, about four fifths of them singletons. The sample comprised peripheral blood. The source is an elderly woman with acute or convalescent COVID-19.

The CDR3 region has the DNA TGTGCCAGCACCTCGGGACAGGGGATTAATGAAAAACTGTTTTTT. Amino acids: CASTSGQGINEKLFF. This sequence joins TRBV5-8 and TRBJ1-4; TRBD1 matches at 10 bases. The CDR3 length is 15 residues. V trimming: 6 bases; J trimming: 4 bases; junction bases outside the gene matches: 6. CDR1 and CDR2 (germline): SGHTS, YDEGEE. Filled out from reference TRBV5-8 and TRBJ1-4, the complete variable domain reads EAGVTQSPTHLIKTRGQQATLRCSPISGHTSVYWYQQALGLGLQFLLWYDEGEERNRGNFPPRFSGRQFPNYSSELNVNALELEDSALYLCASTSGQGINEKLFFGSGTQLSVL.